The present TCR beta chain was sequenced within a study of blood T cell repertoires in COVID-19. Study background: T cells, B-cell-depleted T cells, or PBMCs supplied cDNA or gDNA.

The data were produced by immunoSEQ multiplex PCR, yet TCRdb's version contains in-frame clones alone and is incomplete. The sample shows roughly 75,000 clones, more than 80% of them seen only once. Germline V CDR1 and CDR2: SGHTA, FQGNSA. Trimming stripped 5 bases from V and 8 bases from J, with 21 bases between. The CDR3 totals 15 residues. J is TRBJ1-2 and V is TRBV7-2; D might be TRBD1 (6 bases). This sequence was found in a human donor in a cohort sampled during active COVID-19. Sequenced sample: peripheral blood. Written as DNA, the CDR3 is TGTGCCAGCAGCAGATCACAGGGTCAACCAGGCGGCTACACCTTC. Translated, it gives CASSRSQGQPGGYTF.